This T cell receptor beta chain was identified in a study of blood T cell repertoires in COVID-19. Overall study: The United States, Italy and Spain supplied acute and convalescent COVID-19 samples. T cells, B-cell-depleted T cells, or PBMCs supplied cDNA or gDNA.

The CDR3 runs to 17 residues. The germline V gene encodes CDR1 SNHLY and CDR2 FYNNEI. Trimming cost V 5 bases and J 0 bases; bases outside gene matches: 9. Study processing details: Counts of nucleated cells, estimated from reference gene primer amplification, were obtained. TCRdb's table, derived via immunoSEQ multiplex PCR, lists solely in-frame clones and lacks some. The V and J calls and clone size are taken from that table; D and trimming were inferred from the DNA. The data show some 100,000 clones, 80% to 95% seen once. The chain carries TRBV2 and TRBJ2-1, with 8 positions matching TRBD2. The TCR sequence derives from a man aged 50-59 years with active COVID-19. The sequenced material came from peripheral blood. For the CDR3, the DNA is TGTGCCAGCAGTCTACCGACTAGCGCGAGCTCCTACAATGAGCAGTTCTTC. Translating it yields CASSLPTSASSYNEQFF.